This T cell receptor (beta chain) was captured by sequencing in a study of blood T cells in healthy people across ages (dated by TCRdb to 2014 to 2015). Describing the broader study: In model experiments, template switching captured about one uniquely barcoded TCR beta cDNA molecule for every two T cells. For two donors (one aged 18 to 30 and one aged 80 or older), the study analyzed two additional independent replicas of 1 million unique cDNA reads from the same blood draw. Donors of different ages were randomly distributed across sequencing lanes to avoid experimental bias. Using deep sequencing normalized with unique cDNA molecular identifiers, the study measured how TCR beta repertoire diversity changes with age. Donors were grouped into four age groups: young (average roughly 15 years), middle-aged (less than 40), aged (about 60) and long-lived (around 80).

Systemically healthy Caucasian individuals from Russia, around 39 in total and aged about 6 to 95 years, were included as donors. Each donor gave around 9.5 milliliters of peripheral blood, collected into EDTA-treated Vacutainer tubes. PBMCs were isolated by Ficoll-Paque density-gradient centrifugation, with at least 6 million obtained per sample. Trizol reagent was used to extract total RNA from the PBMCs, yielding at least 5 micrograms per sample. The percentages of naive CD45RAhigh/CD27high T cells were determined by flow cytometry on a PBMC aliquot from every donor. Library creation used 5' RACE. Sequenced on an Illumina HiSeq 2500. A second PCR of about 7 to 12 cycles was run with a J-beta primer mix and a sample-barcoded 5' primer. A template-switch 5' adaptor carrying 12 random nucleotides introduced a unique molecular identifier onto each TCR beta cDNA molecule. Each sample yielded at least 3 million CDR3-containing paired-end reads. First-strand cDNA was synthesized from all RNA with the Mint cDNA synthesis kit, primed by a TRBC-specific oligonucleotide. All cDNA was treated with uracil-DNA glycosylase and then went through a first 18-cycle PCR with the universal primers M1SS and BC2_uni_R. The original methods were these. For normalization, 1 million high-quality reads, each with a distinct molecular identifier, were randomly selected from each sample. Reads with shared molecular identifiers were discarded instead of being binned into consensus sequences. MiTCR, with a Q25 quality threshold and the strictest error-elimination algorithm, was used for CDR3 identification, clonotype clustering and error correction. A nonparametric unseen species model using Euler transformation provided a lower-bound estimate of total TCR beta diversity. TCRdb reprocessed the public reads (quality trimming at Q25 with fastp, clone calling with MiXCR) and kept in-frame beta chains. A single entry per CDR3 protein holds the most common genes and DNA from its merged rows. The V and J calls reflect TCRdb's pipeline rather than the authors' work. Here the sample has about 970,000 distinct CDR3 sequences; 45% to 60% occur a single time. Of the sample, roughly 23% falls within the top ten clones.

Trimming costs V 2 bases and J 1 base, and their ends lie 10 bases apart. CDR1 and CDR2, looked up from the germline V gene, are SQVTM and ANQGSEA. Inclusive of the bounding cysteine and phenylalanine, the CDR3 is 14 residues long. Kept here is only the CDR3 DNA, which spans 42 bases and is read in frame from base 1. A word on this clonotype: This clone's antigen is unknown. No quality values exist for individual bases; no much larger clone is one base distant.

The research as a whole found: Compared with the aged group, the long-lived group had more naive CD4+ T cells, fewer expanded clones and increased TCR diversity, a pattern suggesting age selection. As age increased, observed TCR beta diversity per million T cells dropped in a roughly linear way, and a significant reduction was already evident by age about 36. Conclusive comparison of naive and antigen-experienced compartments was prevented by the profiling of bulk unsorted PBMCs. Estimates of total diversity from one million sequenced T cells were regarded as lower bounds and underestimates. The percentage of naive T cells measured by flow cytometry correlated strongly with observed TCR beta diversity. The CMV infection status of donors was not known, potentially confounding age-related changes in expanded clonotypes.

This receptor chain uses TRBV29-1 and TRBJ2-3, with the D gene call left open. The sequence was obtained from an older woman in good health. Sequences were obtained from blood. Read as DNA, the sequence is TGCAGCGTTGAAAAGCTGACCCGCACAGATACGCAGTATTTT. Its protein is CSVEKLTRTDTQYF.